Following are 19 T cell receptor beta chains from one sample sequenced in a study of PD-1 blockade in classical Hodgkin lymphoma (TCRdb year 2020). The intended sense of this specimen's time point label: cycle 4 day 1 (C4D1), after 5 to 7 weeks of nivolumab. Relapse after autologous stem cell transplantation had occurred in all trial patients, and cohorts A, B and C were distinguished by prior brentuximab vedotin exposure. Magnetic negative selection with a Miltenyi CD4+ T cell isolation kit was used to purify CD4+ T cells from thawed PBMCs. The library came from the immunoSEQ multiplex PCR assay. Here the immuneACCESS table is served through TCRdb, limited to in-frame sequences with V and J called. Missing clones are a known gap in these copies; in checked studies unresolved V genes cover under half, and the rest lacks a known reason. The sample includes 10,000 to 15,000 clones, with roughly 80% observed a single time. The top ten clones comprise around 0.92% of the sample.

Sequencing used CD4+ T cells from blood, obtained before the fourth cycle of nivolumab. The receptors were sampled from a human donor with classical Hodgkin lymphoma.

The chain couples TRBV27 to TRBJ1-6, with D hard to call. The V and J ends lost 1 base and 7 bases respectively, with 20 bases between them. This CDR3 contains 18 residues. Per germline, CDR1 MNHEY and CDR2 SMNVEV (reference sequence). In DNA, the CDR3 is TGTGCCAGCAGTTTATTCCCTCCGGCGGTCGGAATGAATTCACCCCTCCACTTT. This codes for CASSLFPPAVGMNSPLHF.

The V and J genes are TRBV5-1 and TRBJ1-3; D remains unclear. The V end was cut by 1 base, the J end by 4 bases, with 18 bases between. CDR1 and CDR2 from the germline V gene are SGHRS and YFSETQ. The CDR3 contains 17 residues. The CDR3 DNA sequence: TGCGCCAGCAGCTTGTCGGTCGGAGAGTCGGCAGGAAACACCATATATTTT. This encodes CASSLSVGESAGNTIYF.

The chain recombines TRBV2 with TRBJ2-7; TRBD2 matches at 10 bases. The germline CDR1 and CDR2 sequences are SNHLY and FYNNEI. The CDR3 length is 14 residues. The J segment lost 4 bases and the V segment lost 2 bases, leaving 2 bases of the junction unmatched. CDR3 loop: CASSESGRAYEQYF. CDR3 nucleotides: TGTGCCAGCAGTGAAAGCGGGAGGGCGTACGAGCAGTACTTC.

The gene calls are TRBV5-1 and TRBJ1-1, with D maybe TRBD1 (5 bases). The CDR3 runs to 14 residues. The germline gives CDR1 SGHRS, CDR2 YFSETQ. Trimming removed 1 base at V and 3 bases at J, with 10 bases between. The CDR3, as DNA: TGCGCCAGCAGCTTGTTGGAGGGGCACACTGAAGCTTTCTTT. Protein product: CASSLLEGHTEAFF.

V gene TRBV19 combines with J gene TRBJ2-3; 9 bases line up with TRBD2. The germline V gene encodes CDR1 LNHDA and CDR2 SQIVND (reference sequence). This CDR3 region has 15 residues. V dropped 6 bases and J dropped 5; count of bases not matched to a gene: 9. CDR3 nucleotide sequence: TGTGCCAGTAGGGGTCGCGGGGGGGCAGGAGATACGCAGTATTTT. Protein product: CASRGRGGAGDTQYF.

This rearrangement joins TRBV28 to TRBJ2-5, with 11 bases that match TRBD1. CDR1 is MDHEN and CDR2 is SYDVKM in the germline V gene. J lost 2 bases, V lost 6 bases, and 5 bases had no gene match. The CDR3 sequence is 15 residues long. The CDR3 reads CASRPGTGGQETQYF. CDR3 coding DNA: TGTGCCAGCAGACCCGGGACAGGGGGACAAGAGACCCAGTACTTC.

The V call is TRBV30, the J call TRBJ1-4, with a weak D call TRBD1 (5 bases). Per the germline V gene, CDR1 is GTSNPN and CDR2 is SVGIG (reference sequence). CDR3 length: 13 residues. The ends were cut back, 0 bases at V and 7 bases at J, with 9 bases in the middle. CDR3 nucleotides: TGTGCCTGGAGTGTACCGAGGGGTGAAAAACTGTTTTTT. As protein: CAWSVPRGEKLFF.

This clone was counted once. The chain carries TRBV4-2 and TRBJ1-1; TRBD1 is a possible D gene (5 bases). This CDR3 is built from 12 residues. Germline CDR1 is LGHNA and CDR2 is YNFKEQ. Trimming took off 3 bases at V and 10 bases at J, with 12 bases between the two ends. DNA of the CDR3: TGTGCCAGCAGCCAGGGACCCTCTTCAGCTTTCTTT. This translates into CASSQGPSSAFF.

V and J are TRBV4-1 and TRBJ1-5, with 8 bases identical to TRBD1. This CDR3 has 18 amino acids. Germline-derived CDR1 and CDR2 are MGHRA and YSYEKL. V shed 4 bases, J shed 0 bases, and the junction held 11 bases outside the gene matches. In nucleotides, the CDR3 is TGCGCCAGCAGCCCTAATCAGGGGGCGGCTTATAGCAATCAGCCCCAGCATTTT. This gives the protein CASSPNQGAAYSNQPQHF.

This rearrangement joins TRBV9 to TRBJ2-1, with D unclear. The CDR3 is 15 amino acids. V lost 4 bases to trimming and J lost 0 bases, with 11 bases between them. Germline values: CDR1 SGDLS, CDR2 YYNGEE. CDR3 loop: CASSISPGSYNEQFF. The CDR3 DNA sequence: TGTGCCAGCAGCATCAGCCCTGGCTCCTACAATGAGCAGTTCTTC. Full variable domain (rest looked up from reference TRBV9 and TRBJ2-1): DSGVTQTPKHLITATGQRVTLRCSPRSGDLSVYWYQQSLDQGLQFLIQYYNGEERAKGNILERFSAQQFPDLHSELNLSSLELGDSALYFCASSISPGSYNEQFFGPGTRLTVL.

This rearrangement joins TRBV5-4 to TRBJ2-5, with TRBD2 as a possible D gene (6 bases). Trimming took 1 base from V and 4 from J, leaving 14 bases between them. The CDR3 loop spans 15 amino acids. Germline CDR1 is SGHNT and CDR2 is YYREEE (reference sequence). For the CDR3, the DNA is TGTGCCAGCAGCTTGATAGGGGTGGGGGGAGAGACCCAGTACTTC. Translating gives CASSLIGVGGETQYF.

Written as DNA, the CDR3 is TGCGCCAGCAGCCAAGCCGGGATCTATGGCTACACCTTC. It specifies CASSQAGIYGYTF. The V gene is TRBV4-1, the J gene TRBJ1-2; D gene uncertain. Trimming shortened V by 1 base and J by 4 bases, and 7 bases separated the two germline ends. CDR1 is MGHRA, CDR2 YSYEKL, per germline. CDR3 length: 13 amino acids.

V gene TRBV6-5 combines with J gene TRBJ1-4; D possibly corresponds to TRBD1 (6 bases). This CDR3 has 15 residues. V shed 2 bases and J shed 8 bases, with 15 bases lying between them. The germline gives CDR1 MNHEY, CDR2 SVGAGI. CDR3 loop: CASSYERAGEEKLFF. The CDR3 bases are TGTGCCAGCAGTTACGAACGGGCAGGGGAGGAAAAACTGTTTTTT.

This clone has just one count. The genes are TRBV25-1 and TRBJ1-1; possibly TRBD1 for D (6 bases). CDR1 is MGHDK and CDR2 is SYGVNS in the germline V gene. Deletions cut 1 base from V and 0 bases from J, with 15 bases between. This CDR3 has 17 amino acids. CDR3 amino acids: CASSELGADSLNTEAFF. CDR3 coding DNA: TGTGCCAGCAGTGAATTGGGGGCAGACAGCTTGAACACTGAAGCTTTCTTT.

The genes are TRBV11-2 and TRBJ2-5; possibly TRBD1 for D (5 bases). The DNA end lines up better with TRBJ2-7; the J call may be wrong. Per germline, CDR1 SGHAT and CDR2 FQNNGV. The length of the CDR3 is 13 residues. The CDR3: CASSLDRANEQYF. The CDR3 coding sequence is TGTGCCAGCAGCTTAGACAGGGCCAACGAGCAGTACTTC.

The rearrangement links TRBV27 to TRBJ1-4, with 7 bases that match TRBD1. The CDR3 runs to 18 residues. V lost 5 bases and J lost 0; bases outside the gene matches: 12. The V gene's germline CDR1 is MNHEY and CDR2 SMNVEV (reference sequence). CDR3 DNA sequence: TGTGCCAGCAGTCCCGAGACAGGGTCAATTGCAACTAATGAAAAACTGTTTTTT. The encoded protein is CASSPETGSIATNEKLFF.

The genes are TRBV7-2 and TRBJ2-5, with D unresolved. V was pared by 5 bases and J by 1 base, with 8 bases between. Per the germline V gene, CDR1 is SGHTA and CDR2 is FQGNSA. The CDR3 totals 13 residues. CDR3 residues: CASSVVRQETQYF. In DNA, the CDR3 is TGTGCCAGCAGCGTGGTACGCCAAGAGACCCAGTACTTC.

The chain recombines TRBV4-1 with TRBJ2-7, with 11 positions matching TRBD1. Germline loops: CDR1 MGHRA, CDR2 YSYEKL. J lost 5 bases, V lost 3 bases, and 12 bases had no gene match. This CDR3 has 17 amino acids. Here the CDR3 DNA reads TGCGCCAGCAGCCACGACTTACCGGGACAGGGGGTGAACGAGCAGTACTTC. Its protein is CASSHDLPGQGVNEQYF.

This clone has just a few counts. The gene calls are TRBV5-1 and TRBJ1-3; weak D call: TRBD1 (5 bases). The CDR3 is 15 amino acids. The germline V gene encodes CDR1 SGHRS and CDR2 YFSETQ. Trimming took 7 bases from V and 0 from J, leaving 14 bases between them. DNA for the CDR3: TGCGCCAGCCGACCTTCAGGGTTCTCTGGAAACACCATATATTTT. It is translated as CASRPSGFSGNTIYF.